The entry that follows covers one T cell receptor beta chain sequence. Its antigen is undetermined. Quantitative 5'-RACE with molecular barcodes produced the TCR beta libraries. Using its own MiXCR run on the 5' RACE reads, TCRdb lists one record per CDR3 protein. The sample holds about 160,000 distinct CDR3 sequences, approximately 44% seen once. These data originate in a study of CD8 T cells in ankylosing spondylitis. Findings and caveats of the study: Reportedly, significant enrichment of disease-linked clones occurred in matched ankylosing spondylitis synovial fluid.

The clonotype originates from a male donor with ankylosing spondylitis. The sample consisted of synovial fluid, either unsorted or a sorted T cell fraction (not recorded which).

The CDR3, as DNA: TGTGCCAGTAGTATTGGCCCCGGAGTGGGAGACTATGGCTACACCTTC. Its translation: CASSIGPGVGDYGYTF. The rearrangement joins TRBV19 to TRBJ1-2; no reliable D call. The germline V gene encodes CDR1 LNHDA and CDR2 SQIVND (reference sequence). The V gene lost 3 bases and the J gene lost 3 bases, with 17 bases spanning the gap. CDR3 length: 16 amino acids.